This T cell receptor (beta chain) was recovered during a study of blood T cell repertoires in COVID-19. Per the study methods: Amplification with reference gene primers provided the estimates of nucleated cell counts. TCRdb keeps only in-frame clones here, not all; method: immunoSEQ multiplex PCR. V, J and clone size reflect that table, while D and trimming were determined from the DNA. The sample holds 30,000 to 40,000 clones, around 85% seen once. V lost 4 bases and J lost 2; bases outside the gene matches: 7. CDR1 and CDR2 (germline): SGHNT, YYREEE (reference sequence). CDR3 length: 16 amino acids.

The rearrangement joins TRBV5-4 to TRBJ1-2; 11 nucleotides agree with TRBD1. This clonotype was sampled from a man between 60 and 75 years old with active or convalescent COVID-19. The sequenced sample consisted of peripheral blood. DNA of the CDR3: TGTGCCAGCAGCCCAGGACAGGGGGCGCAAAACTATGGCTACACCTTC. Translated, it gives CASSPGQGAQNYGYTF. Combining the CDR3 with reference TRBV5-4 and TRBJ1-2 gives the whole variable domain ETGVTQSPTHLIKTRGQQVTLRCSSQSGHNTVSWYQQALGQGPQFIFQYYREEENGRGNFPPRFSGLQFPNYSSELNVNALELDDSALYLCASSPGQGAQNYGYTFGSGTRLTVV.